This TCR beta chain was captured by sequencing in a study of beta chain features in type 1 diabetes. Across the study: Sorted cells, about 99 million in number, were examined across all samples.

The CDR3 sequence is 16 residues long. From germline, CDR1 is SGDLS and CDR2 YYNGEE. With V trimmed by 2 bases and J by 5 bases, 3 bases remained unmatched. This clone was seen only a few times. Expressed TCRB transcripts were sequenced after all isolated RNA was converted to cDNA. Some clones are missing from TCRdb's copy, which holds only in-frame ones; the method was immunoSEQ multiplex PCR. The sample shows roughly 350,000 clones, roughly 9.6% of them seen only once. The receptor comes from a woman in her thirties in good health. The rearrangement uses TRBV9 and TRBJ2-2, with 13 positions matching TRBD2. Specimen: naive CD4+ T cells from blood. CDR3 sequence reads: CASSVRTSGSTGELFF. The CDR3 DNA follows: TGTGCCAGCAGCGTCCGGACTAGCGGGAGTACCGGGGAGCTGTTTTTT.